The rows below give T cell receptor beta chains drawn from one sample of a study of CD8+ T cells in alopecia areata. Profiling relied on immunoSEQ multiplex PCR, and the TCRdb table lists in-frame clones only, not all of them. The sample shows 150,000 to 200,000 clones, just over 65% of them seen only once. This sample comprised CD8+ T cells sorted from blood, obtained at week 0. These receptors were taken from a human donor with alopecia areata. Each CDR3 is given with its conserved first and last residue. The order of the fields is J gene, clone size, D gene, V gene, CDR3 protein, CDR3 DNA. The D gene is left open where the match is weak. Expanded clones are given a class, and other clones once, few, many or no size at all.

TRBJ2-3 | - | TRBD1 | TRBV7-3 | CASSLTLPGQGDSDTQYF | TGTGCCAGCAGCTTAACTCTTCCTGGACAGGGCGATTCAGATACGCAGTATTTT
TRBJ1-1 | - | - | TRBV20-1 | CSASEAFF | TGCAGTGCTTCCGAAGCTTTCTTT
TRBJ2-1 | - | - | TRBV28 | CASSLSPTGGEQFF | TGTGCCAGCAGTTTATCGCCCACGGGCGGTGAGCAGTTCTTC
TRBJ2-3 | - | - | TRBV5-1 | CASSLDGWFSTDTQYF | TGCGCCAGCAGCTTGGACGGTTGGTTCAGCACAGATACGCAGTATTTT
TRBJ1-1 | - | - | TRBV10-3 | CAIRTGTANTEAFF | TGTGCCATCAGAACCGGGACGGCGAACACTGAAGCTTTCTTT
TRBJ1-1 | - | TRBD1 | TRBV5-6 | CASSLGGGTNTEAFF | TGTGCCAGCAGCTTGGGAGGGGGCACGAACACTGAAGCTTTCTTT
TRBJ1-1 | - | - | TRBV4-1 | CASSQESVRAGAFF | TGCGCCAGCAGCCAAGAGTCGGTAAGGGCCGGAGCTTTCTTT
TRBJ1-1 | - | - | TRBV7-9 | CASSLVQGMNTEAFF | TGTGCCAGCAGCTTAGTGCAGGGAATGAACACTGAAGCTTTCTTT
TRBJ2-2 | - | - | TRBV6-5 | CASSTTATGELFF | TGTGCCAGCAGCACGACAGCCACCGGGGAGCTGTTTTTT
TRBJ2-7 | - | - | TRBV29-1 | CSVGDPSFEQYF | TGCAGCGTTGGAGACCCTTCTTTCGAGCAGTACTTC
TRBJ2-6 | - | - | TRBV4-1 | CASRDPYSGANVLTF | TGCGCCAGCCGAGACCCTTACTCTGGGGCCAACGTCCTGACTTTC
TRBJ2-7 | - | TRBD1 | TRBV15 | CATSLRDRGVDEQYF | TGTGCCACCAGCCTCCGGGACAGGGGGGTTGACGAGCAGTACTTC
TRBJ1-1 | - | TRBD1 | TRBV27 | CASSSYRGMNTEAFF | TGTGCCAGCAGTTCCTACAGGGGAATGAACACTGAAGCTTTCTTT
TRBJ2-5 | - | - | TRBV29-1 | CSVEDRAQETQYF | TGCAGCGTTGAAGATCGGGCCCAAGAGACCCAGTACTTC
TRBJ2-1 | - | - | TRBV15 | CATSRLGDNEQFF | TGTGCCACCAGCAGACTGGGCGACAATGAGCAGTTCTTC
TRBJ1-1 | - | - | TRBV29-1 | CSVVGGTEAFF | TGCAGCGTTGTAGGGGGGACGGAAGCTTTCTTT
TRBJ2-7 | - | TRBD1 | TRBV30 | CAWDNRGSYEQYF | TGTGCCTGGGATAACAGGGGCTCCTACGAGCAGTACTTC
TRBJ2-1 | - | - | TRBV7-9 | CASSWLTTYNEQFF | TGTGCCAGCAGCTGGCTGACAACCTACAATGAGCAGTTCTTC
TRBJ1-1 | - | - | TRBV30 | CAWRVGTEAFF | TGTGCCTGGAGGGTCGGCACTGAAGCTTTCTTT
TRBJ2-7 | once | - | TRBV29-1 | CSVAGLAASYEQYF | TGCAGCGTCGCCGGACTGGCGGCCTCCTACGAGCAGTACTTC
TRBJ2-7 | few | - | TRBV7-9 | CASGGLTYEQYF | TGTGCCAGCGGGGGACTGACCTACGAGCAGTACTTC
TRBJ2-2 | - | - | TRBV11-2 | CASSSTSNVFSGELFF | TGTGCCAGCAGCTCTACTAGTAACGTATTCTCCGGGGAGCTGTTTTTT
TRBJ2-4 | - | - | TRBV2 | CASSGIWGRSQNIQYF | TGTGCCAGCAGTGGGATCTGGGGCAGATCCCAAAACATTCAGTACTTC
TRBJ2-1 | - | - | TRBV4-1 | CASSRGGYEQFF | TGCGCCAGCAGCCGGGGCGGGTATGAGCAGTTCTTC
TRBJ1-2 | few | - | TRBV29-1 | CSVEGTPLTGYTF | TGCAGCGTTGAAGGGACACCGCTAACTGGCTACACCTTC
TRBJ1-3 | - | TRBD1 | TRBV29-1 | CSVEGTGFGNTIYF | TGCAGCGTTGAAGGGACAGGTTTTGGAAACACCATATATTTT
TRBJ2-7 | - | TRBD1 | TRBV6-5 | CASSPGQGVYEQYF | TGTGCCAGCAGCCCGGGACAGGGGGTCTACGAGCAGTACTTC
TRBJ2-1 | - | TRBD2 | TRBV5-1 | CASSQDLAGTYNEQFF | TGCGCCAGCAGCCAGGATCTAGCGGGAACCTACAATGAGCAGTTCTTC
TRBJ2-1 | few | - | TRBV29-1 | CSAIAVYNEQFF | TGCAGCGCAATTGCCGTATACAATGAGCAGTTCTTC
TRBJ2-3 | - | TRBD1 | TRBV29-1 | CSVETGLADTQYF | TGCAGCGTTGAGACAGGGTTGGCAGATACGCAGTATTTT
TRBJ1-1 | - | - | TRBV6-5 | CASRTWGGDTEAFF | TGTGCCAGCAGAACTTGGGGTGGGGACACTGAAGCTTTCTTT
TRBJ1-5 | once | - | TRBV10-2 | CASQDWGDQPQHF | TGCGCCAGCCAAGATTGGGGAGATCAGCCCCAGCATTTT
TRBJ2-4 | - | TRBD2 | TRBV29-1 | CSVEVKRGGMYIQYF | TGCAGCGTTGAAGTCAAGCGGGGGGGCATGTACATTCAGTACTTC
TRBJ1-2 | few | - | TRBV7-2 | CASSSRDGLVLYGYTF | TGTGCCAGCAGCTCGAGGGACGGCCTGGTCCTCTATGGCTACACCTTC
TRBJ1-5 | - | - | TRBV19 | CASSIMNSNQPQHF | TGTGCCAGTAGTATTATGAATAGCAATCAGCCCCAGCATTTT
TRBJ1-2 | - | - | TRBV4-1 | CASSQVIQGEDYGYTF | TGCGCCAGCAGCCAAGTGATTCAGGGTGAAGACTATGGCTACACCTTC
TRBJ1-2 | - | - | TRBV7-9 | CASSTRQELNYGYTF | TGTGCCAGCAGCACAAGACAGGAGTTAAACTATGGCTACACCTTC
TRBJ2-3 | - | TRBD2 | TRBV18 | CASSPLGGLGTDTQYF | TGTGCCAGCTCACCACTCGGGGGGTTAGGCACAGATACGCAGTATTTT
TRBJ1-2 | - | - | TRBV6-5 | CASSPYEGYGYTF | TGTGCCAGCAGTCCTTACGAGGGGTACGGCTACACCTTC
TRBJ1-2 | - | - | TRBV28 | CASSLGGPIF | TGTGCCAGCAGTTTGGGGGGGCCCATCTTC
TRBJ2-5 | - | TRBD2 | TRBV30 | CAWSVGTSDWTQYF | TGTGCCTGGAGTGTTGGGACTAGCGATTGGACCCAGTACTTC
TRBJ1-5 | - | - | TRBV7-9 | CASSWDSNQPQHF | TGTGCCAGCAGCTGGGACAGCAATCAGCCCCAGCATTTT
TRBJ1-1 | few | - | TRBV29-1 | CSVAGPRYTEAFF | TGCAGCGTCGCCGGACCGCGTTACACTGAAGCTTTCTTT
TRBJ2-7 | - | - | TRBV30 | CAWSVLRTERREQYF | TGTGCCTGGAGTGTATTGCGGACCGAACGAAGGGAGCAGTACTTC
TRBJ2-5 | few | - | TRBV27 | CAQRQDRRFQETQYF | TGTGCCCAGCGCCAGGACCGTCGATTCCAAGAGACCCAGTACTTC
TRBJ1-1 | - | TRBD1 | TRBV25-1 | CARYRGPGDETEAFF | TGTGCCAGGTACAGGGGCCCGGGGGATGAGACTGAAGCTTTCTTT
TRBJ2-7 | - | - | TRBV29-1 | CSVVGREYEQYF | TGCAGCGTTGTGGGCAGGGAGTACGAGCAGTACTTC
TRBJ2-7 | - | - | TRBV6-5 | CASSARSYEQYF | TGTGCCAGCAGTGCCAGGTCCTACGAGCAGTACTTC
TRBJ2-7 | - | - | TRBV13 | CASSLQDSYEQYF | TGTGCCAGCAGCTTACAGGATTCCTACGAGCAGTACTTC
TRBJ1-2 | - | TRBD1 | TRBV11-2 | CASSLAGGNYGYTF | TGTGCCAGCAGCTTAGCAGGGGGCAACTATGGCTACACCTTC
TRBJ1-1 | - | - | TRBV10-3 | CAISESRKHTMNTEAFF | TGTGCCATCAGTGAGTCGAGGAAACATACCATGAACACTGAAGCTTTCTTT
TRBJ2-6 | - | - | TRBV4-1 | CASGPRFGGGANVLTF | TGCGCCAGCGGACCCCGGTTCGGGGGTGGGGCCAACGTCCTGACTTTC
TRBJ1-4 | few | - | TRBV28 | CASRMARGATNEKLFF | TGTGCCAGCAGAATGGCGAGGGGTGCAACTAATGAAAAACTGTTTTTT
TRBJ1-2 | - | - | TRBV27 | CASSLGGYANYGYTF | TGTGCCAGCAGTTTGGGAGGGTACGCTAACTATGGCTACACCTTC
TRBJ2-3 | - | TRBD1 | TRBV11-1 | CASSQGTGGLDTQYF | TGTGCCAGCAGTCAAGGGACAGGGGGCCTAGATACGCAGTATTTT
TRBJ2-2 | few | TRBD1 | TRBV29-1 | CSVSGTGFVNTGELFF | TGCAGCGTTTCCGGGACAGGGTTTGTGAACACCGGGGAGCTGTTTTTT